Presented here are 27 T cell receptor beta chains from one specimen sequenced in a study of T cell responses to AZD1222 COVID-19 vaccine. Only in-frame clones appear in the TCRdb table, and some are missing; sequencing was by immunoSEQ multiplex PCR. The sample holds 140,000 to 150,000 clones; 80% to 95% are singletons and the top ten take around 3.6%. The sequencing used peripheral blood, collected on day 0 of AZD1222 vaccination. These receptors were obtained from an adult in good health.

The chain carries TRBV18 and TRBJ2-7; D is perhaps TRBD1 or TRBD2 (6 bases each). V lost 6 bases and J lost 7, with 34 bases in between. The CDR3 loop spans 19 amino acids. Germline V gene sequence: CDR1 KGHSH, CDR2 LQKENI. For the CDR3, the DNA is TGTGCCAGCTCGGCATCCACAGGGTCGGGGGACCTCGTCGTCCTAGAGCAGTACTTC. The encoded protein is CASSASTGSGDLVVLEQYF.

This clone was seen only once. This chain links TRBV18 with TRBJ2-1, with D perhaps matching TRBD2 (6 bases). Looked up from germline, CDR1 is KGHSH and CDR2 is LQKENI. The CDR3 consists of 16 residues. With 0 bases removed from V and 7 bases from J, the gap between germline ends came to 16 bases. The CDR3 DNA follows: TGTGCCAGCTCACCACCGCGGGGACTCCTCTCAAATGAGCAGTTCTTC. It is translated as CASSPPRGLLSNEQFF.

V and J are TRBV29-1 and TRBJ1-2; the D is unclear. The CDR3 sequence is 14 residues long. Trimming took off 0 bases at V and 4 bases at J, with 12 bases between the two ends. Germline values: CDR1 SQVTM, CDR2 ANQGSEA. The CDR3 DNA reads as TGCAGCGTTGAAGAGGACCGGGTTGCCTATGGCTACACCTTC. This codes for CSVEEDRVAYGYTF.

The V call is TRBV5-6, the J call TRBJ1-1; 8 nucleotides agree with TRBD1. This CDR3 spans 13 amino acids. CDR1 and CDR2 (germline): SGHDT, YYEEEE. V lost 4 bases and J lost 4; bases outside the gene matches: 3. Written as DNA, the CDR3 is TGTGCCAGCAGCGCCGGACAGGGCACTGAAGCTTTCTTT. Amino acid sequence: CASSAGQGTEAFF.

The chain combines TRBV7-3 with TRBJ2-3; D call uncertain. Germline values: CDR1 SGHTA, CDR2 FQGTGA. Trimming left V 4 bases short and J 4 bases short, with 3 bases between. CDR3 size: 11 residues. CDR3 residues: CASSSADTQYF. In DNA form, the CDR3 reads TGTGCCAGCAGCTCTGCAGATACGCAGTATTTT.

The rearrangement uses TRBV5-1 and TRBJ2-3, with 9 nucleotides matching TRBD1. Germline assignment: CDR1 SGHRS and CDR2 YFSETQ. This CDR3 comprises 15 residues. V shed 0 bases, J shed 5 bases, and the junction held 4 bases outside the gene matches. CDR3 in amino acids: CASSLGQGVRDTQYF. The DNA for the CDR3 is TGCGCCAGCAGCTTGGGACAGGGGGTTCGAGATACGCAGTATTTT.

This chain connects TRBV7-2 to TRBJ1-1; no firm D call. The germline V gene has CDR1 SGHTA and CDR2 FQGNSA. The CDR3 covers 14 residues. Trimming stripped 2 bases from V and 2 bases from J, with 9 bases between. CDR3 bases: TGTGCCAGCAGCTTATTGAACAAAAACACTGAAGCTTTCTTT. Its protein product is CASSLLNKNTEAFF.

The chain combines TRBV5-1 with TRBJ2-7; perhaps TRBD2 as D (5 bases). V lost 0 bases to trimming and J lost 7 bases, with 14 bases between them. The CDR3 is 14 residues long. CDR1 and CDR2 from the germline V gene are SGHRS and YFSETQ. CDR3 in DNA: TGCGCCAGCAGCTTGGGCGGGCCCCGGAGGGAGCAGTACTTC. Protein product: CASSLGGPRREQYF.

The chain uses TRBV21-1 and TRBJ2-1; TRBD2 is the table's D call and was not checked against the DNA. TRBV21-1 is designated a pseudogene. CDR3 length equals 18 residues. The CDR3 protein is CASMPGTSGRAGFNEQFF. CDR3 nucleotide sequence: TGTGCCAGCATGCCCGGGACTAGCGGGAGGGCCGGGTTTAATGAGCAGTTCTTC.

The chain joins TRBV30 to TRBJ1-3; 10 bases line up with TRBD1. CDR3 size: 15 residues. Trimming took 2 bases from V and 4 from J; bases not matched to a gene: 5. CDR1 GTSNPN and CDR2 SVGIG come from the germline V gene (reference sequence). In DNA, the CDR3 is TGTGCCTGGAGTTCCCCGGGACAGGGGGGAAACACCATATATTTT. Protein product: CAWSSPGQGGNTIYF. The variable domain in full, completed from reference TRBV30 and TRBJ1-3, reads SQTIHQWPATLVQPVGSPLSLECTVEGTSNPNLYWYRQAAGRGLQLLFYSVGIGQISSEVPQNLSASRPQDRQFILSSKKLLLSDSGFYLCAWSSPGQGGNTIYFGEGSWLTVV.

Here the CDR3 reads CASSQASSDQPQHF. CDR3 in DNA: TGTGCCAGCAGCCAAGCGTCGTCGGATCAGCCCCAGCATTTT. V gene TRBV3-1 (or the pseudogene TRBV3-2) combines with J gene TRBJ1-5; D unclear. The CDR3 runs to 14 residues. Germline V gives CDR1 LGHDT, CDR2 YNNKEL (reference sequence). V was shortened by 1 base and J by 5 bases, with 9 bases between the two germline ends.

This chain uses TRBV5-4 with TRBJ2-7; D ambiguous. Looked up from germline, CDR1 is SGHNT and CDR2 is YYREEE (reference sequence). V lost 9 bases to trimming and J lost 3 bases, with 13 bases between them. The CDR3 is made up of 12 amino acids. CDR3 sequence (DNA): TGTGCCACCCGGACGGAAAACTACGAGCAGTACTTC. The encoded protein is CATRTENYEQYF.

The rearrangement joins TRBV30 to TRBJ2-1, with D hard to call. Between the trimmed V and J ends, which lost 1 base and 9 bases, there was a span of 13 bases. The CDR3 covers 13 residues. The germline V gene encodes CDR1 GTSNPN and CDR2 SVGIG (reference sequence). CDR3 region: CAWSGASPPEQFF. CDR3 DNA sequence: TGTGCCTGGAGTGGGGCCTCCCCTCCTGAGCAGTTCTTC.

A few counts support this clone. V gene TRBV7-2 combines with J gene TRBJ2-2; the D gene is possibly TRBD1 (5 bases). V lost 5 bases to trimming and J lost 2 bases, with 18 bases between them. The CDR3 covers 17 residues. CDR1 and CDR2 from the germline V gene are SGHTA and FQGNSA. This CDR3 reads CASSPLDSQYNTGELFF. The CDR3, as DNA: TGTGCCAGCAGCCCCTTAGACAGCCAATACAACACCGGGGAGCTGTTTTTT.

As DNA, the CDR3 is TGCGCCAGCAGCTTCTATACAGGGTACGAGAGAGTCCAAGGCTACACCTTC. Translated: CASSFYTGYERVQGYTF. The gene calls are TRBV5-1 and TRBJ1-2; D might be TRBD1 (6 bases). The CDR3 runs to 17 residues. The V gene's germline CDR1 is SGHRS and CDR2 YFSETQ. V was pared by 2 bases and J by 8 bases, with 25 bases between. Based on the CDR3 plus reference TRBV5-1 and TRBJ1-2, the full variable domain is KAGVTQTPRYLIKTRGQQVTLSCSPISGHRSVSWYQQTPGQGLQFLFEYFSETQRNKGNFPGRFSGRQFSNSRSEMNVSTLELGDSALYLCASSFYTGYERVQGYTFGSGTRLTVV.

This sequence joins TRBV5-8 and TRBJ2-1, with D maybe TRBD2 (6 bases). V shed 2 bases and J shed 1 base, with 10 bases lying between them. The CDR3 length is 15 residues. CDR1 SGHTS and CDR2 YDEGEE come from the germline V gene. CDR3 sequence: CASSFREDSYNEQFF. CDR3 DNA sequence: TGTGCCAGCAGCTTCAGGGAGGATTCCTACAATGAGCAGTTCTTC.

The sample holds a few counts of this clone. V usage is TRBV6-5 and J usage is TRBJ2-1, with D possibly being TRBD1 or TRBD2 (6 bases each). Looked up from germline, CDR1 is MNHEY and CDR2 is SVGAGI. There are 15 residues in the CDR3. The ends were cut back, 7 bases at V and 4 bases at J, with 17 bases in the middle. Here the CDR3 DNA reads TGTGCCAGCACCCCCGGGAGAAGGGGGTACAATGAGCAGTTCTTC. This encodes CASTPGRRGYNEQFF.

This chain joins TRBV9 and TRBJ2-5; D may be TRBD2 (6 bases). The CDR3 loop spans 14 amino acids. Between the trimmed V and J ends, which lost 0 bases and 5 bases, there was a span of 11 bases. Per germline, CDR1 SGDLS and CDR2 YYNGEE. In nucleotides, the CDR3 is TGTGCCAGCAGCGTAGGAGGAGGGTTGGAGACCCAGTACTTC. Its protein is CASSVGGGLETQYF.

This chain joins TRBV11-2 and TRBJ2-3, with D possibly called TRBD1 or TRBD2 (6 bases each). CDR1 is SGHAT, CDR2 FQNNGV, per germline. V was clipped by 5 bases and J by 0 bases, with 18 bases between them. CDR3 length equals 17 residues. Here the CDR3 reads CASSRMMGGASTDTQYF. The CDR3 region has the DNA TGTGCCAGCAGCCGTATGATGGGGGGCGCTAGCACAGATACGCAGTATTTT. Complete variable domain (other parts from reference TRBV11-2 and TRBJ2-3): EAGVAQSPRYKIIEKRQSVAFWCNPISGHATLYWYQQILGQGPKLLIQFQNNGVVDDSQLPKDRFSAERLKGVDSTLKIQPAKLEDSAVYLCASSRMMGGASTDTQYFGPGTRLTVL.

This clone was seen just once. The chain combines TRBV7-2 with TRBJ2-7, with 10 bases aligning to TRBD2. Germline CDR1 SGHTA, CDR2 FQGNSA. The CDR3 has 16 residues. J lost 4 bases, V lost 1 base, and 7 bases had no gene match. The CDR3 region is CASSLESSGGLYEQYF. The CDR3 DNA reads TGTGCCAGCAGCTTAGAGTCTAGCGGGGGCTTATACGAGCAGTACTTC.

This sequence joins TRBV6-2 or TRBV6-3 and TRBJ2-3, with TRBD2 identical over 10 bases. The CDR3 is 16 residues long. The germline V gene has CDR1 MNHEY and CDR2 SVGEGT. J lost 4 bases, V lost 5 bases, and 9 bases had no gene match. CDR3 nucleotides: TGTGCCAGCAGTGAGCTTAGCGGGAGGACGCCAGATACGCAGTATTTT. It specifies CASSELSGRTPDTQYF.

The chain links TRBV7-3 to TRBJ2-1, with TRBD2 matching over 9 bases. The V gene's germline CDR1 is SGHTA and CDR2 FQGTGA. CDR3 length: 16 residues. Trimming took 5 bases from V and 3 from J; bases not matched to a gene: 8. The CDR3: CASSPLGSGGYNEQFF. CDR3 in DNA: TGTGCCAGCAGCCCCCTAGGTAGCGGGGGCTACAATGAGCAGTTCTTC.

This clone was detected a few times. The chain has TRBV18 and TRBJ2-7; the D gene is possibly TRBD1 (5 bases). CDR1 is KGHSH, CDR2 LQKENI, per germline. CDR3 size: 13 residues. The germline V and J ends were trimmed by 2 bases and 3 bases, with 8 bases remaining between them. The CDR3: CASSPGHLYEQYF. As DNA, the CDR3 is TGTGCCAGCTCACCAGGACACCTCTACGAGCAGTACTTC.

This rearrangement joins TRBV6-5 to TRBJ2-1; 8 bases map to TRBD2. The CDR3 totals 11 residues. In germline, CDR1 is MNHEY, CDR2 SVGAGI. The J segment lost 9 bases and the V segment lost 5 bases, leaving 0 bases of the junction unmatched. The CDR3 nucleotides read TGTGCCAGCAGTAGCGGGGGTGAGCAGTTCTTC. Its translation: CASSSGGEQFF.

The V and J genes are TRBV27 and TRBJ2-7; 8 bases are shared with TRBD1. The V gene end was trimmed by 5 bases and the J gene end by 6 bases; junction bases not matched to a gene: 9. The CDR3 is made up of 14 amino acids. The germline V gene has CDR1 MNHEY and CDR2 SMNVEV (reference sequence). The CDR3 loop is CASSQGTGGIEQYF. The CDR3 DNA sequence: TGTGCCAGCAGTCAAGGGACAGGTGGTATCGAGCAGTACTTC.

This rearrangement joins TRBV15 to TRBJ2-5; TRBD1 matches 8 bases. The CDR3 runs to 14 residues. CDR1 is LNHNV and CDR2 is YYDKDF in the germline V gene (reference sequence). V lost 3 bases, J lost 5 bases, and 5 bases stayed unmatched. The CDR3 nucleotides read TGTGCCACCAGCAGGAGGCAGGGGGCGGAGACCCAGTACTTC. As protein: CATSRRQGAETQYF.

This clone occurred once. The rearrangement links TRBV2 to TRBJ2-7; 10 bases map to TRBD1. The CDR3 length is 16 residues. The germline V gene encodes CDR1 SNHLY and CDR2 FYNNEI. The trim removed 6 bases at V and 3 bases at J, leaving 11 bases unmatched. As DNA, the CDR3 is TGTGCCAGCAGCGGCATGGACAGGGGGGGATACTACGAGCAGTACTTC. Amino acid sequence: CASSGMDRGGYYEQYF.